This TCR beta chain emerged from a study of shared clonotypes between healthy human individuals. Overall study results and limits: For naive CD4 cells, around 5% of clonotypes were shared across a handful of donors.

Here immunoSEQ multiplex PCR was the method, and the copy in TCRdb shows in-frame clones only, minus some. Of approximately 980,000 clones in the sample, about 80% were seen once. About this clone itself: Its antigen is undetermined.

The CDR3 loop spans 14 amino acids. Per the germline V gene, CDR1 is KGHSH and CDR2 is LQKENI. The V and J ends lost 1 base and 8 bases, in that order; junction bases with no gene match: 5. Sequencing input: memory CD4+ T cells sorted from blood. Described subset: CD45RA-negative fraction. The receptor comes from a man in his late teens or twenties in good health. The chain combines TRBV18 with TRBJ2-1; 7 bases line up with TRBD1. CDR3 loop: CASSPQGASDEQFF. CDR3 nucleotide sequence: TGTGCCAGCTCACCACAGGGGGCATCAGATGAGCAGTTCTTC.